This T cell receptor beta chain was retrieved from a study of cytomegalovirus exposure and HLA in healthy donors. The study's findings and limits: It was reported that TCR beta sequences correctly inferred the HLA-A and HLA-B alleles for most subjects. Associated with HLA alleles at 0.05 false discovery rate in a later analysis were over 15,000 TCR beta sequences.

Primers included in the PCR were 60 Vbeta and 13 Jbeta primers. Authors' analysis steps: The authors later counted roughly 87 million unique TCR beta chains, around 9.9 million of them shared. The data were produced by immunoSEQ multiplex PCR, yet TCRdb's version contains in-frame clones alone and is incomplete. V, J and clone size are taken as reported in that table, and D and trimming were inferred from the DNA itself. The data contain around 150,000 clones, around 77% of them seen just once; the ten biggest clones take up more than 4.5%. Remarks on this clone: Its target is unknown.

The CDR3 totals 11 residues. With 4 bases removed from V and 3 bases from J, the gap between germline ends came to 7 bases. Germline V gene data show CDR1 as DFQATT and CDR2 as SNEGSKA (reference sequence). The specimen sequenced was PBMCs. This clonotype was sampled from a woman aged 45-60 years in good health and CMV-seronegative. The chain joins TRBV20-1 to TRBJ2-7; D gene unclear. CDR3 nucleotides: TGCAGTGCTATTAACGGCTACGAGCAGTACTTC. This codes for CSAINGYEQYF.